Below are 3 T cell receptor beta chains sequenced from a single sample in a study of cytomegalovirus exposure and HLA in healthy donors. Primers included in the PCR were 60 Vbeta and 13 Jbeta primers. Only in-frame clones appear in the TCRdb table, and some are missing; sequencing was by immunoSEQ multiplex PCR. This repertoire includes under 200,000 clones. Material for sequencing was PBMCs. The receptor source for this set is a man aged 30-40 years in good health and CMV-seronegative.

The J gene is TRBJ2-2, the V gene TRBV27; 16 nucleotides align to TRBD2. The CDR3 has 19 amino acids. Losses at the gene ends were 4 bases for V and 7 bases for J; bases not matched to a gene: 12. In germline, CDR1 is MNHEY, CDR2 SMNVEV (reference sequence). The CDR3: CASSSQGLAGGKGYGELFF. DNA for the CDR3: TGTGCCAGCAGTTCCCAGGGACTAGCGGGAGGGAAGGGATACGGGGAGCTGTTTTTT.

The chain recombines TRBV5-1 with TRBJ2-3; D uncertain. Germline V gene sequence: CDR1 SGHRS, CDR2 YFSETQ. The CDR3 has 12 residues. Trimming removed 5 bases at V and 2 bases at J, with 6 bases between. The CDR3 sequence: CASRINTDTQYF. The CDR3 DNA follows: TGCGCCAGCAGAATAAACACAGATACGCAGTATTTT. The whole variable domain, filled in from reference TRBV5-1 and TRBJ2-3, reads KAGVTQTPRYLIKTRGQQVTLSCSPISGHRSVSWYQQTPGQGLQFLFEYFSETQRNKGNFPGRFSGRQFSNSRSEMNVSTLELGDSALYLCASRINTDTQYFGPGTRLTVL.

The chain combines TRBV10-1 with TRBJ2-5; 7 bases line up with TRBD1. CDR3 length: 14 residues. The trim removed 3 bases at V and 5 bases at J, leaving 6 bases unmatched. Germline CDR1 WNHNN, CDR2 SYGVQD (reference sequence). The CDR3 sequence: CASSEGTVRETQYF. CDR3 nucleotide sequence: TGCGCCAGCAGTGAAGGGACAGTTCGGGAGACCCAGTACTTC.